The 3 T cell receptor beta chains below were found in one sample sequenced in a study of tumor-infiltrating lymphocytes in primary liver carcinoma. They got blood RNA out of unsorted whole blood and also pulled out germline DNA. With around 500 ng total RNA as template and a constant-region primer, TCR beta cDNA was made. Investigators got TCR beta libraries out of three nested multiplex PCR rounds, done with slightly modified ARM-PCR. Primers for the first two PCR rounds were TRBV1-TRBV30 forward primers and a C-beta reverse primer (about 9 cycles per round). TCRdb re-derived calls from the multiplex PCR reads in MiXCR, one entry per CDR3 protein. The sample holds hundreds of thousands of distinct CDR3 sequences, roughly three fifths seen once. The sample consisted of peripheral blood. These receptors were taken from a woman in her 30s with primary liver carcinoma and hepatitis B virus infection.

The chain has TRBV7-8 and TRBJ2-7; 9 bases agree with TRBD1. The CDR3 is 15 residues long. Germline V CDR1 and CDR2: SGHVS, FQNEAQ. The trim removed 1 base at V and 4 bases at J, leaving 5 bases unmatched. The CDR3: CASSLGIGTGYEQYF. Here the CDR3 DNA reads TGTGCCAGCAGCTTAGGGATCGGGACAGGGTACGAGCAGTACTTC.

In the case of this clonotype: A much larger clone lies one base from this, so it may be a read error. The rearrangement links TRBV29-1 to TRBJ2-3; D may be TRBD1 (6 bases). The CDR3 totals 15 residues. CDR1 SQVTM and CDR2 ANQGSEA come from the germline V gene. V dropped 4 bases and J dropped 0 bases, with 14 bases sitting between them. The CDR3 DNA sequence: TGCAGCGTTGTTAGGACAGCAGCTAGCACAGATACGCAGTATTTT. Protein sequence: CSVVRTAASTDTQYF.

This clonotype was observed many times. The genes are TRBV5-5 and TRBJ2-2, with a possible D match to TRBD1 (5 bases). The germline V and J ends were trimmed by 4 bases and 8 bases, with 15 bases remaining between them. CDR3 length: 14 residues. Germline V gives CDR1 SGHKS, CDR2 YYEKEE (reference sequence). CDR3: CASSTTGSLGELFF. DNA for the CDR3: TGTGCCAGCAGCACTACAGGAAGCTTAGGGGAGCTGTTTTTT.